One and the same sample provided the 11 T cell receptor beta chains below, sequenced in a study of blood T cell repertoires in COVID-19. This table comes from immunoSEQ multiplex PCR, and its TCRdb copy is limited to in-frame clones, with some not included. The sample contains approximately 250,000 clones, 65% to 90% of which appear only once. The sample comprised peripheral blood. The receptors come from a man over 45 with COVID-19, enrolled during active disease.

The chain has TRBV2 and TRBJ2-5; maybe TRBD2 (6 bases). Germline values: CDR1 SNHLY, CDR2 FYNNEI. The CDR3 runs to 13 residues. Trimming pared 5 bases from V and 2 bases from J, leaving 9 bases between. CDR3: CASSRTMQETQYF. CDR3 coding DNA: TGTGCCAGCAGTCGGACTATGCAAGAGACCCAGTACTTC.

In its sample, this clone was seen once. V and J are TRBV5-6 and TRBJ2-1; D may be TRBD2 (6 bases). This CDR3 has 14 residues. CDR1 SGHDT and CDR2 YYEEEE come from the germline V gene. V was shortened by 1 base and J by 12 bases, with 17 bases between the two germline ends. This CDR3 reads CASSLLPGAPGQFF. CDR3 nucleotide sequence: TGTGCCAGCAGCTTGCTGCCGGGAGCTCCGGGGCAGTTCTTC.

V gene TRBV27 combines with J gene TRBJ1-2; 8 nucleotides agree with TRBD1. In germline, CDR1 is MNHEY, CDR2 SMNVEV (reference sequence). The CDR3 runs to 15 residues. V trimming: 5 bases; J trimming: 4 bases; junction bases outside the gene matches: 9. The CDR3: CASSPYRDRIYGYTF. CDR3 nucleotide sequence: TGTGCCAGCAGTCCATACCGGGACAGGATCTATGGCTACACCTTC.

This chain joins TRBV18 and TRBJ2-2, with 8 bases aligning to TRBD2. Germline values: CDR1 KGHSH, CDR2 LQKENI. Trimming removed 2 bases from V and 7 bases from J; junction bases left unmatched: 9. The CDR3 totals 16 residues. CDR3 in amino acids: CASSPIKRGGGGELFF. As DNA, the CDR3 is TGTGCCAGCTCACCAATCAAACGGGGGGGTGGCGGGGAGCTGTTTTTT.

The V call is TRBV18, the J call TRBJ1-1; 8 bases are shared with TRBD1. The CDR3 extends over 16 amino acids. Germline V lookup: CDR1 KGHSH, CDR2 LQKENI. Losses at the gene ends were 2 bases for V and 0 bases for J; bases not matched to a gene: 5. The CDR3: CASSPGTGGVNTEAFF. The CDR3, as DNA: TGTGCCAGCTCACCAGGTACAGGGGGGGTGAACACTGAAGCTTTCTTT.

This clone was seen more than once but under ten times. V and J are TRBV28 and TRBJ1-2, with D possibly being TRBD1 (6 bases). The germline V gene has CDR1 MDHEN and CDR2 SYDVKM. V gave up 8 bases and J gave up 1 base, with 20 bases separating them. CDR3 size: 16 residues. CDR3 sequence: CASVGTPKAYNYGYTF. The DNA for the CDR3 is TGTGCCAGCGTCGGGACACCCAAAGCTTATAACTATGGCTACACCTTC.

The rearrangement joins TRBV4-1 to TRBJ1-1; D gene uncertain. V was trimmed by 5 bases and J by 5 bases, leaving 18 bases between them. Per germline, CDR1 MGHRA and CDR2 YSYEKL. The CDR3 totals 15 residues. Here the CDR3 DNA reads TGCGCCAGCAGCTCCGTGCCGATGAGCCGGACTGAAGCTTTCTTT. As protein: CASSSVPMSRTEAFF.

The V and J genes are TRBV28 and TRBJ1-2; 8 positions agree with TRBD1. Germline values: CDR1 MDHEN, CDR2 SYDVKM. Unmatched junction bases numbered 7, after V lost 8 bases and J lost 8 bases. The CDR3 has 12 amino acids. In nucleotides, the CDR3 is TGTGCCAGCCGAACAGGGGGGTACGGCTACACCTTC. It codes for CASRTGGYGYTF.

This clone was seen once. The J gene is TRBJ1-5, the V gene TRBV5-1; TRBD1 agrees at 8 bases. V shed 4 bases and J 2 bases; nucleotides not matched to a gene: 5. Germline lookup yields CDR1 SGHRS and CDR2 YFSETQ. This CDR3 is built from 15 residues. CDR3 DNA: TGCGCCAGCAGCCCGACAGGGGAGGGCAATCAGCCCCAGCATTTT. Its translation: CASSPTGEGNQPQHF.

The gene calls are TRBV5-4 and TRBJ2-7; TRBD1 matches 7 bases. Germline CDR1 SGHNT, CDR2 YYREEE (reference sequence). The V gene end was trimmed by 4 bases and the J gene end by 2 bases; junction bases not matched to a gene: 3. The CDR3 runs to 13 residues. Here the CDR3 reads CASSVTGTYEQYF. DNA for the CDR3: TGTGCCAGCAGCGTGACAGGGACCTACGAGCAGTACTTC.

The CDR3 coding sequence is TGTGCCAGTAGTTATGACGGGGCCTACAATGAGCAGTTCTTC. Its translation: CASSYDGAYNEQFF. The chain combines TRBV19 with TRBJ2-1; possibly TRBD2 for D (5 bases). Between the trimmed V and J ends, which lost 5 bases and 2 bases, there was a span of 10 bases. Germline loops: CDR1 LNHDA, CDR2 SQIVND (reference sequence). CDR3 length equals 14 residues.